This TCR beta chain was obtained from a study of cytomegalovirus exposure and HLA in healthy donors. General study results and limits: In an earlier analysis, most TCR beta V segments were productive about 90% or about 30% of the time. Links to common viral pathogens appeared, in a later analysis, for several of the most significant clusters.

Regarding this clone: Its antigen is unidentified.

In the PCR, 60 Vbeta and 13 Jbeta primers were used. Per the original data handling: An analysis performed later counted 81 million or so unique TCR beta chains (roughly 11 million of them shared). Assay: immunoSEQ multiplex PCR; the TCRdb copy retains only in-frame clones and omits some. D and trimming come from the DNA, and the V and J calls and clone size come from that table. The sample records around 190,000 clones, around 88% being singletons. CDR1 MNHEY and CDR2 SVGAGI come from the germline V gene. CDR3 length: 14 amino acids. Trimming took 6 bases from V and 6 from J; bases not matched to a gene: 10.

The clonotype comes from a man aged 40-49 years in good health and CMV-seropositive. The material sequenced was PBMCs. The gene calls are TRBV6-5 and TRBJ1-1; 7 bases are a match to TRBD1. The DNA for the CDR3 is TGTGCCAGCAGAGCGGACAGGCGAGGCGCTGAAGCTTTCTTT. As protein: CASRADRRGAEAFF.